This T cell receptor beta chain derives from a study of OX40 agonist ivuxolimab in advanced cancers. Study-wide background: Three partial responders included one hepatocellular carcinoma patient and two cutaneous melanoma patients.

V was pared by 0 bases and J by 4 bases, with 15 bases between. Germline values: CDR1 SGHAT, CDR2 FQNNGV. The CDR3 is 16 residues long. Sequencing was performed with immunoSEQ multiplex PCR; in TCRdb, only in-frame clones are kept and a portion is missing. The sample contains 94,000 or so clones, 80% to 85% of which appear only once. The gene calls are TRBV11-2 and TRBJ2-5; D is possibly TRBD1 (5 bases). The sequences come from CD4+ or CD8+ T cells sorted from blood, collected in a trial of the OX40 agonist ivuxolimab. This clonotype was sampled from an adult with an advanced solid tumor such as melanoma, head and neck, liver or kidney cancer. The CDR3 bases are TGTGCCAGCAGCTTAGATTCACCAGGGATAGGAGAGACCCAGTACTTC. Its protein product is CASSLDSPGIGETQYF.